Below are 20 T cell receptor beta chains sequenced from a single sample in a study of cytomegalovirus exposure and HLA in healthy donors (dated by TCRdb to the late 2010s). Libraries were prepared through the immunoSEQ multiplex PCR assay. The multiplex PCR relied on a mix of 60 forward primers for TCR Vbeta segments and 13 reverse primers for TCR Jbeta segments. TCRdb carries this immuneACCESS record with in-frame sequences only. Its versions omit some clonotypes, under half of them owing to an unresolved V gene in the studies checked, with the rest unexplained. The sample includes about 170,000 clones, with around 81% observed a single time. The ten top clones hold more than 2% of the sample. Sequenced: PBMCs. The receptors come from a young woman in good health and CMV-seropositive.

A single count supports this clone. The chain combines TRBV28 with TRBJ2-1; possibly TRBD2 for D (5 bases). The CDR3 is 13 residues long. The germline V and J ends were trimmed by 4 bases and 4 bases, with 8 bases remaining between them. In germline, CDR1 is MDHEN, CDR2 SYDVKM. The CDR3 DNA is TGTGCCAGCAGTTCCGGGATTTACAATGAGCAGTTCTTC. It specifies CASSSGIYNEQFF.

V usage is TRBV9 and J usage is TRBJ2-7, with 11 bases aligning to TRBD2. Per the germline V gene, CDR1 is SGDLS and CDR2 is YYNGEE. This CDR3 region has 18 residues. After removal of 4 bases from V and 3 bases from J, the junction contained 15 bases not matched to a gene. In DNA form, the CDR3 reads TGTGCCAGCAGCCCCCGTCCCGGGACTAGCGGCTTCTTCTACGAGCAGTACTTC. Translating it yields CASSPRPGTSGFFYEQYF.

A few counts support this clone. The genes are TRBV5-1 and TRBJ2-7, with D tentatively TRBD1 (6 bases). There are 14 residues in the CDR3. In germline, CDR1 is SGHRS, CDR2 YFSETQ. V was trimmed by 5 bases and J by 0 bases, leaving 12 bases between them. In DNA, the CDR3 is TGCGCCAGCAGTCAACAGGGTGACTCCTACGAGCAGTACTTC. Translated, it gives CASSQQGDSYEQYF.

This chain joins TRBV7-6 and TRBJ2-3; D possibly corresponds to TRBD1 (6 bases). The CDR3 sequence is 17 residues long. Germline V lookup: CDR1 SGHVS, CDR2 FNYEAQ. Trimming left V 1 base short and J 1 base short, with 15 bases between. The CDR3 bases are TGTGCCAGCAGCTTAGGGTCCACAGGGCCTCGCACAGATACGCAGTATTTT. This encodes CASSLGSTGPRTDTQYF. The full variable domain, its missing parts supplied by reference TRBV7-6 and TRBJ2-3, is GAGVSQSPRYKVTKRGQDVALRCDPISGHVSLYWYRQALGQGPEFLTYFNYEAQQDKSGLPNDRFSAERPEGSISTLTIQRTEQRDSAMYRCASSLGSTGPRTDTQYFGPGTRLTVL.

This clone was observed a handful of times. V gene TRBV7-9 combines with J gene TRBJ2-7; 7 positions match TRBD1. CDR3 length: 14 residues. The germline V gene has CDR1 SEHNR and CDR2 FQNEAQ (reference sequence). V lost 5 bases to trimming and J lost 1 base; unmatched junction nucleotides: 5. CDR3 DNA sequence: TGTGCCAGCAGCCCAACGGACAGGTCCTACGAGCAGTACTTC. This encodes CASSPTDRSYEQYF.

V gene TRBV6-1 combines with J gene TRBJ1-3, with a possible D match to TRBD1 (6 bases). This CDR3 spans 14 amino acids. V lost 5 bases, J lost 4 bases, and 12 bases lay in between. Germline V CDR1 and CDR2: MNHNS, SASEGT. This CDR3 reads CASSTGPYGNTIYF. The CDR3 DNA reads as TGTGCCAGCAGTACAGGGCCTTACGGAAACACCATATATTTT.

The J gene is TRBJ1-5, the V gene TRBV5-6, with D tentatively TRBD1 (6 bases). The germline V and J ends were trimmed by 0 bases and 2 bases, with 12 bases remaining between them. This CDR3 contains 16 residues. Germline values: CDR1 SGHDT, CDR2 YYEEEE. The CDR3 DNA reads TGTGCCAGCAGCTTGGGTTTAGGGGGAGGCAATCAGCCCCAGCATTTT. Amino acid sequence: CASSLGLGGGNQPQHF.

The CDR3 DNA reads TGTGCCTGGAATTGGGGGACAGATCATCAGCCCCAGCATTTT. It codes for CAWNWGTDHQPQHF. V gene TRBV30 combines with J gene TRBJ1-5; 7 nucleotides agree with TRBD1. This CDR3 comprises 14 residues. CDR1 and CDR2 from the germline V gene are GTSNPN and SVGIG (reference sequence). With 4 bases clipped from V and 5 bases from J, the junction kept 8 bases outside the gene matches.

The gene calls are TRBV27 and TRBJ2-5; 8 nucleotides match TRBD2. This CDR3 comprises 14 residues. Germline CDR1 is MNHEY and CDR2 is SMNVEV (reference sequence). With V trimmed by 4 bases and J by 5 bases, 6 bases remained unmatched. The CDR3 loop reads CASSWGLGGETQYF. DNA for the CDR3: TGTGCCAGCAGTTGGGGACTAGGCGGCGAGACCCAGTACTTC.

This chain uses TRBV14 with TRBJ1-2, with D tentatively TRBD1 (5 bases). Germline loops: CDR1 SGHDN, CDR2 FVKESK. V lost 6 bases, J lost 7 bases, and 15 bases lay in between. This CDR3 spans 13 amino acids. The CDR3 nucleotides read TGTGCCAGCAGGCAGGGAGGGGCTACTGGCTACACCTTC. Translation: CASRQGGATGYTF.

This clone was counted between two and nine times. The chain employs TRBV5-6 and TRBJ1-4; 7 bases map to TRBD1. V lost 0 bases and J lost 2; bases outside the gene matches: 4. The length of the CDR3 is 16 residues. The V gene's germline CDR1 is SGHDT and CDR2 YYEEEE. The CDR3 region has the DNA TGTGCCAGCAGCTTGGTCGGGGACAGCACTAATGAAAAACTGTTTTTT. Its protein product is CASSLVGDSTNEKLFF.

The V and J genes are TRBV5-4 and TRBJ1-2; D is perhaps TRBD1 (5 bases). The CDR3 has 14 amino acids. The V end lost 0 bases, the J end lost 5 bases, and 11 bases lay between the germline ends. Per the germline V gene, CDR1 is SGHNT and CDR2 is YYREEE (reference sequence). The CDR3 region is CASSLGQLEYGYTF. The CDR3 nucleotides read TGTGCCAGCAGCTTGGGACAGCTCGAATATGGCTACACCTTC.

This clone was recorded once. CDR3 nucleotide sequence: TGTGCCAGCAGCTCGACTAGCTCCTCGAACACCGGGGAGCTGTTTTTT. Translating gives CASSSTSSSNTGELFF. The V gene is TRBV11-2, the J gene TRBJ2-2; TRBD2 matches at 7 bases. This CDR3 has 16 amino acids. The germline V gene encodes CDR1 SGHAT and CDR2 FQNNGV. V was pared by 4 bases and J by 0 bases, with 5 bases of the junction left unmatched.

V and J are TRBV4-3 and TRBJ2-3, with a possible D match to TRBD2 (6 bases). The V and J ends lost 0 bases and 4 bases respectively, with 17 bases between them. The CDR3 is 17 amino acids. CDR1 is LGHNA, CDR2 YSLEER, per germline. CDR3 amino acids: CASSQDSAGRAPDTQYF. The CDR3 DNA reads TGCGCCAGCAGCCAAGATAGCGCGGGAAGGGCCCCAGATACGCAGTATTTT.

The chain recombines TRBV19 with TRBJ2-1; tentative D call: TRBD2 (7 bases). The CDR3 extends over 17 amino acids. Per the germline V gene, CDR1 is LNHDA and CDR2 is SQIVND (reference sequence). The germline V and J ends were trimmed by 1 base and 8 bases, with 21 bases remaining between them. The CDR3 nucleotides are TGTGCCAGTAGTATAGCCCCAGGGGCGGGGGTAGGAGATGAGCAGTTCTTC. This translates into CASSIAPGAGVGDEQFF.

As DNA, the CDR3 is TGCGCCAGCAGTGAAATGGAGGACACTGAAGCTTTCTTT. Translation gives CASSEMEDTEAFF. The rearrangement uses TRBV10-1 and TRBJ1-1; unclear D gene. The CDR3 consists of 13 residues. CDR1 is WNHNN and CDR2 is SYGVQD in the germline V gene (reference sequence). V lost 3 bases and J 3 bases, leaving 8 bases between the germline ends.

The chain has TRBV28 and TRBJ1-2; D may be TRBD1 (6 bases). The CDR3 sequence is 13 residues long. V was clipped by 10 bases and J by 1 base, with 13 bases between them. Germline V gene sequence: CDR1 MDHEN, CDR2 SYDVKM. CDR3 nucleotides: TGTGCCACCAGACAGGCCGTTAACTATGGCTACACCTTC. Its translation is CATRQAVNYGYTF.

The CDR3 reads CASSLPPGVTGEQYF. CDR3 in DNA: TGTGCCAGCAGCCTCCCCCCCGGGGTGACGGGGGAGCAGTACTTC. The chain uses TRBV2 and TRBJ2-7; tentatively, D is TRBD2 (5 bases). Trimming took 6 bases from V and 7 from J, leaving 22 bases between them. The germline V gene has CDR1 SNHLY and CDR2 FYNNEI. CDR3 size: 15 residues.

This clone was counted only a few times. This sample includes further DNA sequences coding for the same CDR3. This sequence joins TRBV4-3 and TRBJ2-5; 12 nucleotides align to TRBD2. Germline trimming cut 0 bases from V and 2 bases from J; bases unmatched to any gene: 1. Germline lookup yields CDR1 LGHNA and CDR2 YSLEER. The CDR3 length is 16 residues. The DNA for the CDR3 is TGCGCCAGCAGCCAAGAACTAGCGGGGGGACAAGAGACCCAGTACTTC. Its protein product is CASSQELAGGQETQYF.

The CDR3 nucleotides are TGTGCCAGCAGGGGGACTAGCGGGAGTTCCGGGGAGCTGTTTTTT. It translates to CASRGTSGSSGELFF. This chain uses TRBV6-6 with TRBJ2-2; 14 bases are a match to TRBD2. The CDR3 contains 15 residues. From germline, CDR1 is MNHNY and CDR2 SVGAGI (reference sequence). J was trimmed by 6 bases and V by 6 bases; bases with no gene match: 3.